This entry is about one T cell receptor (beta chain). This specimen belongs to a study of blood T cell repertoires in COVID-19. The wider study: From the United States, Italy and Spain came samples of acute and convalescent COVID-19. Sources were T cells, B-cell-depleted T cells, or PBMCs; the material itself was cDNA or gDNA.

Original processing methods: The authors estimated nucleated cell counts from reference gene primer amplification. Repertoires were generated with immunoSEQ multiplex PCR, while TCRdb's copy carries only in-frame clones and drops some. Clone size and V and J calls were adopted from that table, with D and trimming inferred from the DNA. The profile shows about 70,000 clones, 65% to 85% of them singletons. The CDR3 sequence is 15 residues long. The germline V gene encodes CDR1 DFQATT and CDR2 SNEGSKA (reference sequence). Trimming removed 3 bases from V and 4 bases from J; junction bases left unmatched: 9.

The J gene is TRBJ2-5, the V gene TRBV20-1; TRBD2 matches at 9 bases. The sequence was obtained from a woman aged 55 to 70 with acute or convalescent COVID-19. What was sequenced was peripheral blood. The CDR3 bases are TGCAGTGCTAGTCGTTCAGCGGGAGGCCCAGAGACCCAGTACTTC. This encodes CSASRSAGGPETQYF.